Sequencing of this TCR beta chain was carried out in a study of blood T cells in healthy people across ages. Study-level points and caveats: The study lacked donor CMV status, which possibly confounded expanded clonotype changes. The recorded TCR beta diversity per million T cells decreased in a roughly linear manner with age.

Remarks on this clonotype: What it binds is not known.

A second PCR of roughly 6 to 12 cycles used a sample-barcoded 5' primer and a J-beta primer mix. TCRdb re-called the 5' RACE reads with MiXCR, one entry per CDR3 protein. This sample has more than 900,000 distinct CDR3 sequences; under 30% occur once, and the top ten carry around 0.7%. From germline, CDR1 is SGHRS and CDR2 YFSETQ. The CDR3 sequence is 13 residues long. V dropped 5 bases and J dropped 3; count of bases not matched to a gene: 4. These same data were also listed under a study on T cells of mothers and their children.

The receptor's source is a girl aged 2 to 10 in good health. Specimen: blood. The V gene is TRBV5-1, the J gene TRBJ2-5; TRBD2 matches 7 bases. The CDR3 loop is CASRGLPEETQYF. The CDR3 region has the DNA TGCGCCAGCAGGGGACTACCGGAAGAGACCCAGTACTTC.